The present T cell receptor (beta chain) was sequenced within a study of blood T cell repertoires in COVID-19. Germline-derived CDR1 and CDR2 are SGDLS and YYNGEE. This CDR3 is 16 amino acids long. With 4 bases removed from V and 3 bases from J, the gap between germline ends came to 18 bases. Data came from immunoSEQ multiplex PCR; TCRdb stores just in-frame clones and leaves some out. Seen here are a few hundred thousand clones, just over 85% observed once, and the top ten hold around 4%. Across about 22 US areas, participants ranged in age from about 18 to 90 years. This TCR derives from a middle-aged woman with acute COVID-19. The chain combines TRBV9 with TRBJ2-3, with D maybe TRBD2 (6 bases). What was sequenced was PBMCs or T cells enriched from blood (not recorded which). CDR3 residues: CASSFPPEEGTDTQYF. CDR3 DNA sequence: TGTGCCAGCAGCTTCCCACCTGAGGAGGGAACAGATACGCAGTATTTT.